This T cell receptor beta chain was retrieved from a study of T cells in Graves' hyperthyroidism and ophthalmopathy. TCR beta CDR3 sequences were amplified from RNA transcripts. First-round RT-PCR of the TCR CDR3 relied on the HTBI primer set. From the multiplex PCR reads, TCRdb called clonotypes with MiXCR, one entry per CDR3 protein. The sample comprises 600,000 or so distinct CDR3 sequences, more than 14% of which are singletons, and about 12% rests with the top ten. Exclusion criteria comprised uncontrolled infection, other autoimmune disease, pregnancy or lactation. Around 9.9 ml of fresh peripheral blood supplied the PBMCs. This CDR3 region has 14 residues. V lost 6 bases and J 4 bases, leaving 15 bases between the germline ends. Germline CDR1 reads SNHLY; CDR2 reads FYNNEI. Study-level points and caveats: Clonotypes that were expanded in thyroid above 0.001 mostly appeared in blood too.

This clonotype was seen ten or more times. Its antigen is unknown. The sequence was collected from a woman between 45 and 60 years old with Graves' ophthalmopathy. The sample taken for sequencing was blood. The chain combines TRBV2 with TRBJ1-2; no definite D call. DNA of the CDR3: TGTGCCAGCAGAGACGGACGGGAAGCCTATGGCTACACCTTC. This translates into CASRDGREAYGYTF.